These 24 T cell receptor beta chains came from one sample sequenced in a study of radiotherapy plus CTLA-4 blockade in lung cancer. Produced via immunoSEQ multiplex PCR; TCRdb's table is partial and in-frame only. This repertoire shows about 59,000 clones, roughly four fifths found once; its top ten account for more than 5.5%. Sequenced material: peripheral blood, taken from a patient treated with radiotherapy plus ipilimumab. Source of these receptors: a human donor with non-small cell lung cancer whose response to radiotherapy plus ipilimumab could not be evaluated.

This clone has only a few counts. V usage is TRBV4-3 and J usage is TRBJ1-4; 8 nucleotides align to TRBD1. Trimming took 0 bases from V and 4 from J; bases not matched to a gene: 4. The CDR3 extends over 16 amino acids. Germline CDR1 LGHNA, CDR2 YSLEER. CDR3 in amino acids: CASSQEWTGINEKLFF. The CDR3 nucleotides are TGCGCCAGCAGCCAAGAGTGGACAGGGATTAATGAAAAACTGTTTTTT.

DNA for the CDR3: TGTGCCAGCAGTTTATCGTACAGGAACACTGAAGCTTTCTTT. Protein product: CASSLSYRNTEAFF. This chain joins TRBV27 and TRBJ1-1; D remains unclear. CDR1 MNHEY and CDR2 SMNVEV come from the germline V gene (reference sequence). V gave up 0 bases and J gave up 1 base, with 6 bases separating them. This CDR3 has 14 residues.

The V gene is TRBV6-1, the J gene TRBJ2-1; 8 positions match TRBD1. There are 15 residues in the CDR3. From germline, CDR1 is MNHNS and CDR2 SASEGT. J gave up 2 bases and V 7 bases, and 7 bases lay outside the gene matches. CDR3 DNA sequence: TGTGCCAGCATTAAGGACAGGGTGACCTACAATGAGCAGTTCTTC. It yields the protein CASIKDRVTYNEQFF.

The rearrangement uses TRBV20-1 and TRBJ2-3; D perhaps matches TRBD1 (6 bases). CDR1 and CDR2 (germline): DFQATT, SNEGSKA (reference sequence). CDR3 length: 11 amino acids. Trimming removed 7 bases at V and 4 bases at J, with 9 bases between. The CDR3 region is CSVQGPDTQYF. CDR3 coding DNA: TGCAGTGTACAGGGTCCAGATACGCAGTATTTT.

This chain uses TRBV4-2 with TRBJ1-2, with D tentatively TRBD1 (5 bases). Germline V gene lookup returns CDR1 LGHNA and CDR2 YNFKEQ. The CDR3 length is 15 residues. V was trimmed by 0 bases and J by 3 bases, leaving 11 bases between them. In DNA form, the CDR3 reads TGTGCCAGCAGCCAAGATTCGGGGGGGGACTATGGCTACACCTTC. This codes for CASSQDSGGDYGYTF.

This clone was found once. The chain combines TRBV7-8 with TRBJ2-2; a weak D match, TRBD2 (6 bases). V was pared by 5 bases and J by 0 bases, with 10 bases between. Germline V CDR1 and CDR2: SGHVS, FQNEAQ. The CDR3 loop spans 15 amino acids. The CDR3 coding sequence is TGTGCCAGCAGCCAAGCGGGTACGAACACCGGGGAGCTGTTTTTT. Translated, it gives CASSQAGTNTGELFF.

This chain links TRBV19 with TRBJ1-1, with D perhaps TRBD1 (6 bases). V lost 0 bases and J lost 4, with 15 bases in between. Looked up from germline, CDR1 is LNHDA and CDR2 is SQIVND (reference sequence). There are 16 residues in the CDR3. The CDR3 DNA follows: TGTGCCAGTAGTATAGAACGGGGCAGGGGATCCACTGAAGCTTTCTTT. Protein: CASSIERGRGSTEAFF.

The chain carries TRBV6-5 and TRBJ2-7; maybe TRBD1 (5 bases). Germline loops: CDR1 MNHEY, CDR2 SVGAGI. CDR3 length equals 15 residues. V was pared by 4 bases and J by 0 bases, with 13 bases between. The CDR3 region has the DNA TGTGCCAGCAGTTCCTCCTTCAGGGACTCCTACGAGCAGTACTTC. The encoded protein is CASSSSFRDSYEQYF.

The rearrangement joins TRBV7-2 to TRBJ2-2, with D possibly being TRBD1 (6 bases). Germline V gene data show CDR1 as SGHTA and CDR2 as FQGNSA. The CDR3 extends over 15 amino acids. Trimming pared 8 bases from V and 6 bases from J, leaving 19 bases between. This CDR3 is CASGNRAPRAGELFF. For the CDR3, the DNA is TGTGCCAGCGGAAACAGGGCACCGAGAGCCGGGGAGCTGTTTTTT.

The CDR3 coding sequence is TGTGCCAGCAGCTTAGGTCAGGGTGCAGATACGCAGTATTTT. Encoded protein: CASSLGQGADTQYF. V and J are TRBV7-6 and TRBJ2-3, with D perhaps TRBD1 (5 bases). The CDR3 is 14 residues long. Germline V lookup: CDR1 SGHVS, CDR2 FNYEAQ. V was pared by 1 base and J by 4 bases, with 9 bases between.

CDR3 in amino acids: CASSLGTSGRYEQYF. Written as DNA, the CDR3 is TGTGCCAGTAGTCTTGGGACTAGCGGGCGCTACGAGCAGTACTTC. The V gene is TRBV19, the J gene TRBJ2-7, with TRBD2 identical over 12 bases. The V gene end was trimmed by 5 bases and the J gene end by 3 bases; junction bases not matched to a gene: 5. Germline loops: CDR1 LNHDA, CDR2 SQIVND (reference sequence). This CDR3 has 15 amino acids.

Written as DNA, the CDR3 is TGTGCCACCAGCAGGGGCGGGGGATCCTCCACAGATACGCAGTATTTT. It encodes CATSRGGGSSTDTQYF. V usage is TRBV15 and J usage is TRBJ2-3; 7 bases match TRBD2. CDR1 LNHNV and CDR2 YYDKDF come from the germline V gene (reference sequence). With 3 bases clipped from V and 2 bases from J, the junction kept 8 bases outside the gene matches. This CDR3 contains 16 residues.

The rearrangement links TRBV27 to TRBJ1-1, with a weak D call TRBD1 (5 bases). The germline CDR1 and CDR2 sequences are MNHEY and SMNVEV (reference sequence). Trimming left V 1 base short and J 1 base short, with 13 bases between. This CDR3 is 16 amino acids long. The CDR3 DNA is TGTGCCAGCAGTTTATTGATCCAGGGAAGGAACACTGAAGCTTTCTTT. It translates to CASSLLIQGRNTEAFF.

V is TRBV28 and J is TRBJ1-2; the D gene is possibly TRBD1 (5 bases). The CDR3 is made up of 16 amino acids. From germline, CDR1 is MDHEN and CDR2 SYDVKM. V lost 4 bases to trimming and J lost 4 bases, with 19 bases between them. The CDR3 loop is CASSSAQTVPLYGYTF. CDR3 bases: TGTGCCAGCAGTTCCGCCCAGACAGTTCCTCTCTATGGCTACACCTTC.

A word on this clone: One junction end does not reproduce the germline sequence, and a read error may be involved. The J gene is TRBJ1-4, the V gene TRBV12-5; the D is unclear. The CDR3 extends over 9 amino acids. The germline V gene encodes CDR1 LGHNT and CDR2 FRNRAP. CDR3 sequence reads: CASGFEPRF. CDR3 coding DNA: TGTGCTAGTGGTTTTGAGCCTAGATTT.

This clone was picked up a small number of times. CDR3 nucleotides: TGCAGTGCTTTGGACAGGGAAGCTTTCTTT. This codes for CSALDREAFF. V is TRBV20-1 and J is TRBJ1-1, with 7 bases identical to TRBD1. CDR3 length: 10 residues. CDR1 is DFQATT and CDR2 is SNEGSKA in the germline V gene (reference sequence). The V and J ends lost 5 bases and 8 bases, in that order; junction bases with no gene match: 2.

This clone appeared a few times. The chain combines TRBV5-1 with TRBJ2-6; D uncertain. Between the trimmed V and J ends, which lost 2 bases and 0 bases, there was a span of 3 bases. Germline V gene lookup returns CDR1 SGHRS and CDR2 YFSETQ. This CDR3 contains 14 residues. The CDR3 DNA reads TGCGCCAGCAGCTTAGCCTCTGGGGCCAACGTCCTGACTTTC. This sequence encodes CASSLASGANVLTF. Full variable domain (rest looked up from reference TRBV5-1 and TRBJ2-6): KAGVTQTPRYLIKTRGQQVTLSCSPISGHRSVSWYQQTPGQGLQFLFEYFSETQRNKGNFPGRFSGRQFSNSRSEMNVSTLELGDSALYLCASSLASGANVLTFGAGSRLTVL.

The chain uses TRBV11-2 and TRBJ2-3; 9 nucleotides line up with TRBD2. Germline loops: CDR1 SGHAT, CDR2 FQNNGV. The CDR3 spans 16 residues. V shed 2 bases and J 4 bases; nucleotides not matched to a gene: 7. This CDR3 is CASSLQASGNADTQYF. DNA for the CDR3: TGTGCCAGCAGCTTACAAGCTAGCGGGAACGCAGATACGCAGTATTTT.

This chain joins TRBV19 and TRBJ2-1; TRBD2 agrees at 9 bases. With V trimmed by 6 bases and J by 4 bases, 10 bases remained unmatched. Germline values: CDR1 LNHDA, CDR2 SQIVND (reference sequence). The CDR3 covers 16 residues. The CDR3 DNA sequence: TGTGCCAGTAGCAGTTTGCGGGAGGGGGGGTACAATGAGCAGTTCTTC. Protein: CASSSLREGGYNEQFF.

The chain has TRBV5-1 and TRBJ2-2, with TRBD2 identical over 13 bases. The CDR3 runs to 17 residues. Germline V gene sequence: CDR1 SGHRS, CDR2 YFSETQ. Trimming cost V 4 bases and J 3 bases; bases outside gene matches: 6. In DNA form, the CDR3 reads TGCGCCAGCAGCACCGGACTAGCGGGGGCCCACACCGGGGAGCTGTTTTTT. Its translation: CASSTGLAGAHTGELFF.

The V gene is TRBV11-2, the J gene TRBJ1-1; 7 bases align to TRBD1. J gave up 2 bases and V 4 bases, and 10 bases lay outside the gene matches. The CDR3 runs 16 residues. The V gene's germline CDR1 is SGHAT and CDR2 FQNNGV. CDR3 DNA: TGTGCCAGCAGCTCCGGACAGGCGATACTTAACACTGAAGCTTTCTTT. Translated, it gives CASSSGQAILNTEAFF.

The DNA of the CDR3 is TGTGCCAGCAGCCCCAACCGACTAGCGGGGGGCAATGAGCAGTTCTTC. As protein: CASSPNRLAGGNEQFF. The V and J genes are TRBV2 and TRBJ2-1; TRBD2 matches at 13 bases. Germline CDR1 and CDR2: SNHLY and FYNNEI. V shed 6 bases, J shed 6 bases, and the junction held 8 bases outside the gene matches. The CDR3 is 16 amino acids.

This chain uses TRBV9 with TRBJ1-2, with D tentatively TRBD1 (5 bases). The CDR3 is made up of 14 amino acids. Trimming took off 0 bases at V and 7 bases at J, with 13 bases between the two ends. In germline, CDR1 is SGDLS, CDR2 YYNGEE. CDR3 amino acids: CASSVDQGWSGYTF. The CDR3 coding sequence is TGTGCCAGCAGCGTAGACCAGGGTTGGAGTGGCTACACCTTC.

The V and J genes are TRBV6-5 and TRBJ2-1; TRBD2 aligns across 8 bases. Germline CDR1 reads MNHEY; CDR2 reads SVGAGI. The CDR3 spans 14 residues. The J segment lost 8 bases and the V segment lost 2 bases, leaving 5 bases of the junction unmatched. The CDR3 here is CASSYRRGVDEQFF. CDR3 DNA sequence: TGTGCCAGCAGTTACAGGCGGGGGGTCGATGAGCAGTTCTTC.